The text below deals with one T cell receptor (beta chain). The antigen remains unidentified. This entry comes from a study of T cell responses to AZD1222 COVID-19 vaccine. Germline CDR1 LGHNA, CDR2 YSLEER. This CDR3 has 14 residues. The V gene lost 4 bases and the J gene lost 4 bases, with 14 bases spanning the gap. The repertoire was sequenced with immunoSEQ multiplex PCR; TCRdb's copy has only in-frame clones and lacks some. The profile covers about 160,000 clones, with 90% to 95% appearing a single time and 4.4% taken by the ten largest. Notes on the study in general: Seropositive status at baseline applied to only 6 or 7 AZD1222 recipients. Donor demographics were predominantly white British with a female majority; clonal diversity may be underestimated.

The chain carries TRBV4-3 and TRBJ2-7, with D tentatively TRBD1 or TRBD2 (5 bases each). Sample: peripheral blood, taken on day 0 of MenACWY control vaccination. This receptor was obtained from an adult in good health. CDR3 sequence: CASSPAGAGYEQYF. The CDR3 DNA follows: TGCGCCAGCAGCCCCGCCGGGGCTGGGTACGAGCAGTACTTC.